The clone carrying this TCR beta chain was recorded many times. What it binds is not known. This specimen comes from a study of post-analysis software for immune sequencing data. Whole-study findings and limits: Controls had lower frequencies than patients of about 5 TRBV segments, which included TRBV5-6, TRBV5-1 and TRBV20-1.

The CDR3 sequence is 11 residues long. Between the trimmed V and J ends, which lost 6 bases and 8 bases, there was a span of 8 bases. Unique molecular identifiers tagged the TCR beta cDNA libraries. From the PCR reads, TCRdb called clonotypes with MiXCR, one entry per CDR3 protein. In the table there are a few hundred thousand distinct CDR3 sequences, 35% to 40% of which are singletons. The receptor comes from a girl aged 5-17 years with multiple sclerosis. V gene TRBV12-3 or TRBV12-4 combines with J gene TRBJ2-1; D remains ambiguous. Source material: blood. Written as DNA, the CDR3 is TGTGCCAGCAGCCCAGGCCATGAGCAGTTCTTC. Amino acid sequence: CASSPGHEQFF.